This T cell receptor beta chain comes out of a study of cytomegalovirus exposure and HLA in healthy donors. Study conclusions and caveats: Presence/absence comparisons presumed near-even sequencing depth among donors. In a later analysis, HLA-C alleles had the fewest associated TCRs, DRB1 alleles the most. The majority of TCR sequences were rare, yet some public TCRs appeared in many donors. Confirmation was obtained in vitro that a few CMV-associated chains are specific for CMV antigens.

This clone has a handful of counts. Its antigen is unknown. Amplification used 60 Vbeta primers and 13 Jbeta primers. Using immunoSEQ multiplex PCR, the repertoire was profiled, and TCRdb retains in-frame clones only, with some absent. The sample has 150,000 to 170,000 clones; roughly 80% are singletons. The germline CDR1 and CDR2 sequences are WSHSY and SAAADI. The ends lost 7 bases at V and 3 bases at J; junction bases unmatched: 4. The CDR3 contains 14 residues. This chain connects TRBV10-2 to TRBJ2-7; 12 nucleotides agree with TRBD2. The sequenced material came from PBMCs. The clonotype comes from a young man in good health and CMV-seropositive. The CDR3 nucleotides read TGCGCCAGCATGCCGACTAGCGGGAGCTACGAGCAGTACTTC. Amino acids: CASMPTSGSYEQYF.